This T cell receptor beta chain was captured in a study of post-analysis software for immune sequencing data. Across the whole study: Relapsing-remitting, secondary progressive and progressive-relapsing multiple sclerosis courses were included. Study results and caveats: TRBV5-6, TRBV5-1 and TRBV20-1 were among four or five TRBV segments more frequent in patients than controls. Samples from a shared batch, those prepared together, strongly co-clustered by F measure. Among multiple sclerosis patients, normalized Chao1 diversity was significantly below that of controls.

A few counts support this clonotype. The antigen is undetermined. Unique-molecular-identifier-tagged TCR beta cDNA libraries were used. TCRdb itself ran the PCR reads through MiXCR, one entry per CDR3 protein. The sample shows about 460,000 distinct CDR3 sequences, nearly 45% of them seen only once. The CDR3 spans 16 residues. The germline V gene has CDR1 DFQATT and CDR2 SNEGSKA (reference sequence). Trimming left V 2 bases short and J 1 base short, with 17 bases between. The J gene is TRBJ2-5, the V gene TRBV20-1, with D perhaps TRBD2 (6 bases). This TCR derives from a girl aged 10-17 years with multiple sclerosis. Sample: blood. The CDR3 spells CSARYNSGYSQETQYF. The CDR3 bases are TGCAGTGCTAGATATAACAGCGGGTACAGCCAAGAGACCCAGTACTTC.